These T cell receptor beta chains were read from a single sample in a study of regulatory and conventional T cells in RAG deficiency. Sequencing was performed with immunoSEQ multiplex PCR; in TCRdb, only in-frame clones are kept and a portion is missing. The profile shows tens of thousands of clones, over 90% of them singletons. The same data also went into a second study, on regulatory T cells.

Sequencing was done on a sample of CD25- CD4+ T cells sorted from blood. These receptors were obtained from a human donor in good health. Both conserved end residues are part of each CDR3. Each record gives: CDR3 DNA, CDR3 protein, V gene, CDR3 length, J gene, D gene. A D gene is named only where the DNA matches it firmly.

TGTGCCAGCAGCTACCCGGGACAGGCCCGTAATGAGCAGTTCTTC | CASSYPGQARNEQFF | TRBV7-3 | 15 | TRBJ2-1 | TRBD1
TGCGCCAGGGGGTGGGGCAAAAAGCAGTACTTC | CARGWGKKQYF | TRBV6-4 | 11 | TRBJ2-7 | TRBD1
TGTGCCAGCAGTGGACAGCGCGGAAGCTCCTACGAGCAGTACTTC | CASSGQRGSSYEQYF | TRBV2 | 15 | TRBJ2-7 | NA
TGTGCCAGCAGTTTCGGCCAGGGAAGCGAGCAGTACTTC | CASSFGQGSEQYF | TRBV5-4 | 13 | TRBJ2-7 | NA
TGTGCCAGCAGTAAACAGGGGGCCGGGACAGATACGCAGTATTTT | CASSKQGAGTDTQYF | TRBV28 | 15 | TRBJ2-3 | TRBD1
TGTGCCTGGATACGGACGGGGGGCAGGACTGGGGCCAACGTCCTGACTTTC | CAWIRTGGRTGANVLTF | TRBV30 | 17 | TRBJ2-6 | NA
TGTGCCAGTAGTATCTCTGACACCTCTGGAAACACCATATATTTT | CASSISDTSGNTIYF | TRBV19 | 15 | TRBJ1-3 | NA
TGTGCCAGCAGTGAATTGTCTCCAGCGGGGGGAACAGATACGCAGTATTTT | CASSELSPAGGTDTQYF | TRBV25-1 | 17 | TRBJ2-3 | TRBD2
TGTGCCAGCACCTCTGGGAGGGACACGAGCTCCTACGAGCAGTACTTC | CASTSGRDTSSYEQYF | TRBV5-4 | 16 | TRBJ2-7 | NA
TGTGCCAGTAGTACCCAACAGGGTTACGGGAACACTGAAGCTTTCTTT | CASSTQQGYGNTEAFF | TRBV19 | 16 | TRBJ1-1 | NA
TGTGCCAGCAGCTTATCCCGGACAGGAATGAACACTGAAGCTTTCTTT | CASSLSRTGMNTEAFF | TRBV5-4 | 16 | TRBJ1-1 | TRBD1
TGTGCCAGCAGCTTGTATCATAGGACAGCCTCCTACGAGCAGTACTTC | CASSLYHRTASYEQYF | TRBV5-5 | 16 | TRBJ2-7 | NA
TGTGCCAGCAGCACCGCAGGAGGGACTCGCTATGGCTACACCTTC | CASSTAGGTRYGYTF | TRBV6-6 | 15 | TRBJ1-2 | NA
TGTGCCAGCAGCTTAGAGGGGAGGAGCACAGATACGCAGTATTTT | CASSLEGRSTDTQYF | TRBV11-3 | 15 | TRBJ2-3 | NA
TGTGCCTGGAGTGTACATAGGCGGTTGGGCACTGAAGCTTTCTTT | CAWSVHRRLGTEAFF | TRBV30 | 15 | TRBJ1-1 | NA
TGTGCCAGTAGAGTACAGGGAAGGTCGGCTGGCTACACCTTC | CASRVQGRSAGYTF | TRBV19 | 14 | TRBJ1-2 | NA
TGTGCCAGCAGTCCCTCCCTGCTAGGCTCCTACGAGCAGTACTTC | CASSPSLLGSYEQYF | TRBV6-6 | 15 | TRBJ2-7 | NA
TGTGCCAGCAGATTCGGGGGGAGCTCCTACGAGCAGTACTTC | CASRFGGSSYEQYF | TRBV27 | 14 | TRBJ2-7 | TRBD2
TGCAGCGTTCCGAGGGCAGGGGGCACCACAGATACGCAGTATTTT | CSVPRAGGTTDTQYF | TRBV29-1 | 15 | TRBJ2-3 | TRBD1
TGCAGCGTTGGGACAGGGGGGAACACTGAAGCTTTCTTT | CSVGTGGNTEAFF | TRBV29-1 | 13 | TRBJ1-1 | TRBD1
TGTGCCAGCAACCCTACGACAGGGCCCTACGAGCAGTACTTC | CASNPTTGPYEQYF | TRBV21-1 | 14 | TRBJ2-7 | NA
TGTGCCAGCTCACCACTAGCCCGAATACTCCCTTACAATGAGCAGTTCTTC | CASSPLARILPYNEQFF | TRBV18 | 17 | TRBJ2-1 | NA
TGTGCCAGTATAGCGGCCGGAGGTAATGGCTACACCTTC | CASIAAGGNGYTF | TRBV19 | 13 | TRBJ1-2 | NA
TGTGCCAGCAGTTCACGACAGGGGACCCAAGAGACCCAGTACTTC | CASSSRQGTQETQYF | TRBV6-5 | 15 | TRBJ2-5 | TRBD1